Presented here are 10 T cell receptor beta chains from one specimen sequenced in a study of cytotoxic CD8 clonotypes in ibrutinib-treated CLL. This table comes from immunoSEQ multiplex PCR, and its TCRdb copy is limited to in-frame clones, with some not included. The table lists fewer than 400,000 clones, roughly 67% of them singletons, with approximately 6% in the top ten. Sequencing was performed on PBMCs, taken after 36 months of ibrutinib treatment. All receptors derive from a human donor with chronic lymphocytic leukemia.

The chain links TRBV7-2 to TRBJ1-2; 8 bases map to TRBD1. The CDR3 is made up of 15 amino acids. CDR1 is SGHTA and CDR2 is FQGNSA in the germline V gene. Trimming at V came to 5 bases and at J to 4 bases, leaving 9 bases not matched to a gene. In nucleotides, the CDR3 is TGTGCCAGCAGCCCCAGGACAGGGACGCCCTATGGCTACACCTTC. Encoded protein: CASSPRTGTPYGYTF.

This clone was detected only a few times. One base away lies a much larger clone, so this may be a sequencing read error. V and J are TRBV7-3 and TRBJ2-2; D possibly corresponds to TRBD1 (6 bases). The V gene's germline CDR1 is SGHTA and CDR2 FQGTGA. V was cut by 4 bases and J by 1 base, with 7 bases left in between. The CDR3 is 14 amino acids. CDR3 DNA: TGTGCCAGCAGCTCGACAGGGAACACCGGGGAGCTGTTTTTT. Translation: CASSSTGNTGELFF.

The J gene is TRBJ2-1, the V gene TRBV15, with 7 bases aligning to TRBD2. CDR1 and CDR2 (germline): LNHNV, YYDKDF (reference sequence). Trimming took 3 bases from V and 7 from J; bases not matched to a gene: 6. The CDR3 is 14 amino acids. The CDR3 DNA sequence: TGTGCCACCAGCAGTCCCGGGGGGACTAATGAGCAGTTCTTC. Protein product: CATSSPGGTNEQFF. Combining the CDR3 with reference TRBV15 and TRBJ2-1 gives the whole variable domain DAMVIQNPRYQVTQFGKPVTLSCSQTLNHNVMYWYQQKSSQAPKLLFHYYDKDFNNEADTPDNFQSRRPNTSFCFLDIRSPGLGDTAMYLCATSSPGGTNEQFFGPGTRLTVL.

Written as DNA, the CDR3 is TGCGCCAGCAGCTTACAGGGGACCGCGGTCGGAGATACGCAGTATTTT. It specifies CASSLQGTAVGDTQYF. The V gene is TRBV5-1, the J gene TRBJ2-3; 7 nucleotides agree with TRBD1. Looked up from germline, CDR1 is SGHRS and CDR2 is YFSETQ. V shed 2 bases, J shed 5 bases, and the junction held 11 bases outside the gene matches. This CDR3 is built from 16 residues.

The chain couples TRBV27 to TRBJ1-2; D unclear. The length of the CDR3 is 14 residues. Trimming stripped 7 bases from V and 2 bases from J, with 14 bases between. Germline V lookup: CDR1 MNHEY, CDR2 SMNVEV (reference sequence). The CDR3 region has the DNA TGTGCCAGCAAAGTCTCAGCGGGGAACTATGGCTACACCTTC. Encoded protein: CASKVSAGNYGYTF.

This rearrangement joins TRBV7-9 to TRBJ2-3; tentatively, D is TRBD2 (6 bases). This CDR3 comprises 17 residues. The germline V gene has CDR1 SEHNR and CDR2 FQNEAQ (reference sequence). The V end lost 5 bases, the J end lost 2 bases, and 20 bases lay between the germline ends. The CDR3 spells CASSRPSAGALTDTQYF. DNA of the CDR3: TGTGCCAGCAGCCGGCCGTCAGCGGGCGCCCTCACAGATACGCAGTATTTT.

This rearrangement joins TRBV25-1 to TRBJ2-7, with D possibly TRBD2 on 5 matching bases. The CDR3 has 14 amino acids. In germline, CDR1 is MGHDK, CDR2 SYGVNS. Trimming removed 1 base from V and 3 bases from J, with 10 bases in between. In DNA form, the CDR3 reads TGTGCCAGCAGTGAATCGGGGTTATTCTACGAGCAGTACTTC. Residues: CASSESGLFYEQYF.

This clone turned up a few times. This chain connects TRBV18 to TRBJ1-2; maybe TRBD1 (5 bases). This CDR3 is 14 amino acids long. Germline V gene data show CDR1 as KGHSH and CDR2 as LQKENI. V was shortened by 6 bases and J by 4 bases, with 15 bases between the two germline ends. In DNA form, the CDR3 reads TGTGCCAGCTCCCCATCGGGGCAGTTCTATGGCTACACCTTC. Its protein product is CASSPSGQFYGYTF.

This clone was seen a single time. This chain connects TRBV6-6 to TRBJ1-5; maybe TRBD1 (6 bases). CDR1 and CDR2 from the germline V gene are MNHNY and SVGAGI (reference sequence). Trimming took off 0 bases at V and 3 bases at J, with 9 bases between the two ends. The CDR3 spans 15 residues. The CDR3 spells CASSYSGQYNQPQHF. CDR3 nucleotide sequence: TGTGCCAGCAGTTACTCCGGACAGTACAATCAGCCCCAGCATTTT.

The chain combines TRBV23-1 with TRBJ2-2; 8 nucleotides align to TRBD2. TRBV23-1 is labeled an ORF, and its function is uncertain. This CDR3 region has 15 residues. The junction had 7 bases not matched to a gene; V was cut back by 4 bases and J by 6 bases. This CDR3 is CASSRGRRSSGELFF. As DNA, the CDR3 is TGCGCCAGCAGTCGCGGGAGGCGTTCCTCCGGGGAGCTGTTTTTT.